This record concerns one TCR beta chain sequence. Its antigen remains unidentified. Base qualities are not at hand, and no much larger clone is one base apart. Library creation used 5' RACE. The sample was run on an Illumina HiSeq 2000. A universal primer binding site was added through template switching, and the final cDNA carried a unique molecular identifier so that TCR cDNA molecules could be counted accurately. First-strand cDNA for TCR alpha and beta chains was synthesized from specific primers in the conserved constant-segment region. Each cDNA library was double barcoded, with a SMART-Mk sample barcode plus Illumina barcodes, to control for contamination. TruSeq adapter sequences along with Illumina sample barcodes were introduced in two successive PCR steps. TCR alpha and beta cDNA libraries were sequenced on the Illumina HiSeq platform with custom primers. Regarding the original processing steps: MiGEC was used to process raw reads and extract unique molecular identifiers, and MiXCR was used to find CDR3 positions. For each individual, recombination models were inferred using an EM algorithm with the repgenHMM and IGoR tools. The analysis of shared clonotypes was done with the tcR package in R, with sharing normalized by the product of cloneset sizes. Out-of-frame nonproductive sequences were analyzed to study raw recombination free of thymic and clonal selection effects. TCRdb cleaned the public reads at Q25 with fastp, built clones with MiXCR and kept in-frame beta chains. Merged by CDR3 protein, the rows form single entries marked with the most common genes and DNA. These V and J calls are TCRdb output, not the study's own analysis. A total of roughly 770,000 distinct CDR3 sequences appear in this sample, around a sixth of them only once. Roughly 14% of the sample is held by the ten biggest clonotypes.

This sample stems from a study of identical twins (TCRdb year 2016). Background for the entire study: To test whether fetal clonotypes persist, the study used deep sequencing on TCR alpha and beta repertoires from monozygotic twins, unrelated adults of various ages, and cord blood. Replicate twin experiments were performed at different times using different library preparation protocols to rule out contamination.

From cysteine to phenylalanine, the CDR3 is 18 amino acids long. Only the CDR3 portion is preserved as DNA: 54 bases, with reading frame beginning at the first base. V is cut back by 3 bases and J by 6 bases, with 18 bases in the junction unmatched. CDR1 and CDR2 were assigned from the germline V gene (reference sequence) as DFQATT and SNEGSKA. On the study overall, not on this receptor specifically: Fewer insertions were carried by abundant cord blood beta clonotypes, a similar but weaker trend appeared in young adult naive repertoires, and no such trend appeared in memory repertoires. Invariant T cells such as MAIT and iNKT could partly confound zero-insertion analyses, though diverse VJ usage argued against this for most clonotypes. Conclusions relied on cross-sectional statistical analysis, since the same donors could not be followed over many years. In beta out-of-frame sequences, excess twin sharing was weaker, because having fewer shared sequences lowered the signal-to-noise ratio. Out-of-frame TCR alpha sharing in monozygotic twins was systematically underestimated by recombination models, whereas sharing between unrelated individuals was in agreement with the recombination models. Compared with coincidental sharing between unrelated individuals, out-of-frame TCR alpha sequences shared between twins showed an excess of sequences with low generation probability.

Every donor in the study was a healthy Caucasian. The twin cohort consisted of three pairs of female monozygotic twins, all aged roughly 18 to 29 years. The RNA used for TCR libraries was isolated from peripheral blood mononuclear cells. The sample also formed part of further work on T cells expressing NK-cell markers. The second paper states: In sorted CD3+CD56+NKG2C+, CD3+CD56+NKG2C- and CD3+CD56-NKG2C+ T-cell subsets from eight donors, TCR beta-chain repertoires were profiled. Seven of the eight sequenced donors were HCMV-seropositive and one was HCMV-seronegative. In several experiments an anti-gammadeltaTCR antibody was added to restrict sorting to alphabetaTCR-expressing T cells. In several donors, the dominant CD3+CD56+NKG2C+ clonotypes were among the top 10 CD8+ clonotypes and accounted for about 1.0-7.0% of CD8+ T cells. Those dominant clonotypes were again the most abundant among CD3+CD56-NKG2C+ cells in a handful of donors, at about 28.3-60.1%. Whether the expanded NKG2C-expressing T cell clones were specific for HCMV antigens was left unclear. Randomly selected healthy volunteers, three men and five women, were used as the eight sequenced donors. A commercial ELISA kit detecting HCMV-specific IgG in serum was used to determine HCMV serostatus. For roughly 6 donors, bulk peripheral blood T-cell repertoires were also sequenced from unsorted PBMC. MIGEC was used to demultiplex reads and group reads by UMI, and MiTCR was used to assemble and quantify clonotypes. To exclude erroneous sequences, any TCR cDNA sequence not supported by at least two reads was discarded. The tcR package was used for downstream repertoire analysis, and clonotypes were matched across fractions by CDR3 nucleotide sequence plus V segment. Antigen specificity was annotated against VDJdb with VDJmatch, allowing one amino acid substitution in CDR3.

Sequenced sample: PBMCs. This receptor was identified in a woman younger than 35 in good health. The sequence joins TRBV20-1 to TRBJ2-1; TRBD2 matches 9 bases in the middle. Here is the DNA: TGCAGTGCTAGCAGAGGCGGGAGGGCCCTCGCTAGGACCAATGAGCAGTTCTTC. Its translation is CSASRGGRALARTNEQFF.